The clone carrying this TCR beta chain was seen at least ten times. The CDR3 loop spans 14 amino acids. The V end was cut by 4 bases, the J end by 5 bases, with 14 bases between. Germline CDR1 reads MNHNS; CDR2 reads SASEGT. The sample is drawn from a study of Graves' ophthalmopathy and Graves' hyperthyroidism. CDR3 regions of TCR beta were amplified from RNA transcripts. HTBI primers were used in a first-round RT-PCR, which preceded a second-round multiplex PCR. TCRdb recomputed calls from the multiplex PCR reads with MiXCR, one row per CDR3 protein. The sample shows 200,000 to 250,000 distinct CDR3 sequences, around 28% of them seen only once. Sampling 10 ml of fresh peripheral blood provided the PBMCs.

This receptor was obtained from a man aged 50 to 59 with Graves' ophthalmopathy. Sequencing used peripheral blood. This chain links TRBV6-1 with TRBJ2-5, with a tentative D call TRBD2 (5 bases). The CDR3 sequence is CASSVRVWLETQYF. The CDR3 nucleotides read TGTGCCAGCAGTGTGAGGGTATGGTTGGAGACCCAGTACTTC.